This TCR beta chain was captured by sequencing in a study of cytomegalovirus exposure and HLA in healthy donors. General observations from the study: Cytomegalovirus status was reportedly diagnosed by the classifier with high sensitivity and specificity. Sequencing likely caused a cluster of highly shared sequence variants.

This clone was seen more than once but under ten times. The antigen is undetermined. Germline V gene lookup returns CDR1 LNHNV and CDR2 YYDKDF (reference sequence). Trimming shortened V by 1 base and J by 6 bases, and 16 bases separated the two germline ends. The CDR3 is made up of 15 amino acids. PCR was performed using 60 Vbeta and 13 Jbeta primers. Sequencing used immunoSEQ multiplex PCR; TCRdb keeps in-frame clones, though not all of them. This table has about 190,000 clones, around 78% appearing once. This chain joins TRBV15 and TRBJ2-7, with TRBD1 as a possible D gene (8 bases). This sequence originates from a woman in her twenties or thirties in good health and CMV-seropositive. Sequencing was carried out using PBMCs. CDR3 DNA sequence: TGTGCCACCAGCAGAGGACAGGGGAGGGCTTCCGAGCAGTACTTC. This encodes CATSRGQGRASEQYF.